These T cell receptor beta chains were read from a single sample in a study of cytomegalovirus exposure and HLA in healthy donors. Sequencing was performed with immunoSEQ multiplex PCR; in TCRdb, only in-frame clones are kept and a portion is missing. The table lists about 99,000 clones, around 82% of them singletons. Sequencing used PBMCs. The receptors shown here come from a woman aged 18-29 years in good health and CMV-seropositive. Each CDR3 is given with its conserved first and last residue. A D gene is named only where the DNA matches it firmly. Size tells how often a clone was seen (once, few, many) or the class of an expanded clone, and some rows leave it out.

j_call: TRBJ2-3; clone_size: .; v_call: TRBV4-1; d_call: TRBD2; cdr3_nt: TGCGCCAGCTTCCGACTAGCGGGGAACACAGATACGCAGTATTTT; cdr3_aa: CASFRLAGNTDTQYF
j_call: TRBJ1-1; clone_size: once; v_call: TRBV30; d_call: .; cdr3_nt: TGTGCCTGGACGCGAAACACTGAAGCTTTCTTT; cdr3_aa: CAWTRNTEAFF
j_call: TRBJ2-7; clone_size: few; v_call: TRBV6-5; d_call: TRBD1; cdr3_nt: TGTGCCAGCAGTTACACAGGGGGCGAGGGAGGCGAGCAGTACTTC; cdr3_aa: CASSYTGGEGGEQYF
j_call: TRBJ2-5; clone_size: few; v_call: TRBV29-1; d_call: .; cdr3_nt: TGCAGCGTCGAACTACAAGAGACCCAGTACTTC; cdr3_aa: CSVELQETQYF
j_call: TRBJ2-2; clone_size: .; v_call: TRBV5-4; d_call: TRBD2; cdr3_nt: TGTGCCAGCAGCCCGGGGGGGACGGGGCCCGGGGAGCTGTTTTTT; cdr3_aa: CASSPGGTGPGELFF
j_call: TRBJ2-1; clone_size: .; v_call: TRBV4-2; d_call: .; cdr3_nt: TGTGCCAGCAGCCGACGAGGGGGTAGTGGCAATGAGCAGTTCTTC; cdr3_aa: CASSRRGGSGNEQFF
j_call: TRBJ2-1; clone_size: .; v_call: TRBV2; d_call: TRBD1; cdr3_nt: TGTGCCAGCAGGACAGGGGTTGATTTCTACAATGAGCAGTTCTTC; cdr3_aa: CASRTGVDFYNEQFF
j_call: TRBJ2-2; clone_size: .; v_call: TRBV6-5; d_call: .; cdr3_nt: TGTGCCAGCAGCCTTAGCGGCCCCACCGGGGAGCTGTTTTTT; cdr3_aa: CASSLSGPTGELFF
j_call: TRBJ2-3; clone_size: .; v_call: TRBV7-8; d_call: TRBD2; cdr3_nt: TGTGCCAGCAGCTTAGGACTAGCGGGAAACACAGATACGCAGTATTTT; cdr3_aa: CASSLGLAGNTDTQYF
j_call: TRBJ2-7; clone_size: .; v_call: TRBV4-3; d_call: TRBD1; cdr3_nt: TGCGCCAGCAGCCCCGGACAGGGCCAATTCTACGAGCAGTACTTC; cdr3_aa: CASSPGQGQFYEQYF
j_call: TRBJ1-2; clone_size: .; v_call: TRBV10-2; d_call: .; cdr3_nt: TGCGCCAGCAGTGACACCCCCCGGCCGGGTGACTATGGCTACACCTTC; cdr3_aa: CASSDTPRPGDYGYTF
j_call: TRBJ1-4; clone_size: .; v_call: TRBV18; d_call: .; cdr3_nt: TGTGCCAGCTCCCCGATATTGAGGGAAAAACTGTTTTTT; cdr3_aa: CASSPILREKLFF
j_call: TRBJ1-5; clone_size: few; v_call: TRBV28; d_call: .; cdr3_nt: TGTGCCAGCACCCCCGGGAGAAACAATCAGCCCCAGCATTTT; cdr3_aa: CASTPGRNNQPQHF
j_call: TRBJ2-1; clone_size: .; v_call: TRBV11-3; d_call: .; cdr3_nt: TGTGCCAGCAGCTCATTAACTAGCTCCTACAATGAGCAGTTCTTC; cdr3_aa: CASSSLTSSYNEQFF
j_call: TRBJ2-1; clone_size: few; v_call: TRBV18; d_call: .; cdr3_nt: TGTGCCAGCTCCGCAGACAAGGGGCAGCAGTTCTTC; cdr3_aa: CASSADKGQQFF
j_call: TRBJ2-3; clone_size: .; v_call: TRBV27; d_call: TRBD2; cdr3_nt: TGTGCCAGCAGCCCGGGACTAGAACAACGTACGCAGTATTTT; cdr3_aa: CASSPGLEQRTQYF
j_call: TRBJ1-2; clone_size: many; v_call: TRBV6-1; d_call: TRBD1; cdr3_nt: TGTGCCAGCAGTGCTTTATCCGGGACAGGGGCCCCCTATGGCTACACCTTC; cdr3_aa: CASSALSGTGAPYGYTF
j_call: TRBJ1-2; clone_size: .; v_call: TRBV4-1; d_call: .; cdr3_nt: TGCGCCAGCGGCCAAGGCGGAGGGGTTGCGAATGGCTACACCTTC; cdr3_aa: CASGQGGGVANGYTF
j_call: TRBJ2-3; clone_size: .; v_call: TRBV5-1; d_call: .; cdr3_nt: TGCGCCAGCAGCTTGGCCGGAGCGGATGGCCAGGGGGGAACAGATACGCAGTATTTT; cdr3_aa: CASSLAGADGQGGTDTQYF
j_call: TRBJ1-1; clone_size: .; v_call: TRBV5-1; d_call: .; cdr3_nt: TGCGCCAGCAGCCCGGGGGGTGCGAGGAACACTGAAGCTTTCTTT; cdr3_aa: CASSPGGARNTEAFF
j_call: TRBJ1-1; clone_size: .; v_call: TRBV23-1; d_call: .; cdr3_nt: TGCGCCAGCCGACACCACACGAAAGGGGCGATCACTGAAGCTTTCTTT; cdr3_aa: CASRHHTKGAITEAFF
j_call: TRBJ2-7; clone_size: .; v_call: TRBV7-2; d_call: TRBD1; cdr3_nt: TGTGCCAGCAACTTAGATGGGACAGGGGTATACGAGCAGTACTTC; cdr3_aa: CASNLDGTGVYEQYF
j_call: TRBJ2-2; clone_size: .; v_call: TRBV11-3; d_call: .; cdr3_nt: TGTGCCAGCAGCTTAGATTTTCTCGGGGAGCTGTTTTTT; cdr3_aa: CASSLDFLGELFF
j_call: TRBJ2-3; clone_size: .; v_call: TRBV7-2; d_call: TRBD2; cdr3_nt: TGTGCCAGCAGCCCGTTTGCTAGCGGGGGGACTAGCACAGATACGCAGTATTTT; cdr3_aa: CASSPFASGGTSTDTQYF
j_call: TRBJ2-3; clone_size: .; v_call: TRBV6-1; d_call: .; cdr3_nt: TGTGCCAGCATGAGATGGGATACGCAGTATTTT; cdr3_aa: CASMRWDTQYF
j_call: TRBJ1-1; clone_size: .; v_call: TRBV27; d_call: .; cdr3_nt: TGTGCCAGCAGTCCCAGGGTTAGCACTGAAGCTTTCTTT; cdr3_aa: CASSPRVSTEAFF
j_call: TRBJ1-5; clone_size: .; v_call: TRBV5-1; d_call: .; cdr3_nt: TGCGCCAGCAGCTTGCAGGGCTCCGATCAGCCCCAGCATTTT; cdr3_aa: CASSLQGSDQPQHF
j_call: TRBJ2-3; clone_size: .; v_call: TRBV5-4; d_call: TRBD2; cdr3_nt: TGTGCCAGCAGCTTGGGGACTAGAAGTGGCACAGATACGCAGTATTTT; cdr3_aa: CASSLGTRSGTDTQYF
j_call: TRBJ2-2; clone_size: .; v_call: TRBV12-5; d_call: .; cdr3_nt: TGTGCTAGTGGTATCGGTGCAGGGGTCACCGGGGAGCTGTTTTTT; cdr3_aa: CASGIGAGVTGELFF